The source of this T cell receptor beta chain is a study (dated 2022 in TCRdb). General findings and caveats noted by the study authors: Further investigation, including longitudinal sampling and assessment of a control group, is stated by the authors to be required.

For TCR beta sequencing, genomic DNA was taken from unsorted PBMCs, and those PBMCs had been isolated from peripheral blood. The germline V gene encodes CDR1 MNHEY and CDR2 SVGAGI. The CDR3 sequence holds 16 residues, the cysteine and phenylalanine included. Only the CDR3 portion is preserved as DNA: 48 bases, with reading frame beginning at the first base. From V the trimming removes 2 bases and from J it removes 0 bases, while the gene matches leave 2 bases of the junction unaccounted for. With respect to this clone: Its specific antigen is unknown. There are no base qualities to consult, and no much larger clone falls within one base.

Survey-level sequencing on the immunoSEQ platform was used to profile TCR beta chain repertoires. The study's processing was this. Repertoire diversity was measured with the inverse Simpson index, and CDR3 amino acid length spectratypes and V-J pairing frequencies were compared. To annotate clonotypes specific to SARS-CoV-2, CMV, influenza A and EBV, TCR beta CDR3 sequences were compared against VDJdb. TCRdb carries this immuneACCESS record with in-frame sequences only. Its versions omit some clonotypes, under half of them owing to an unresolved V gene in the studies checked, with the rest unexplained. The D gene and trimming were derived from the DNA, and the V and J assignments and clone size from that table. In this sample the table shows about 50,000 clones, more than 85% of which occur a single time. The leading ten clones occupy 9.5% to 12% of the sample.

The clonotype comes from a man in his forties or fifties with rheumatoid arthritis. The chain couples TRBV6-5 to TRBJ2-3, with 10 junctional bases fitting TRBD1. The sample taken for sequencing was PBMCs. In nucleotide form, the sequence is TGTGCCAGCAGTTACGGGACAGGGGTGAGCACAGATACGCAGTATTTT. Its translation is CASSYGTGVSTDTQYF.